Following are 9 T cell receptor beta chains from one sample sequenced in a study of shared clonotypes between healthy human individuals. Assay used: immunoSEQ multiplex PCR; TCRdb lists only in-frame clones, some missing. The repertoire holds about half a million clones, with 78% as singletons. What was sequenced was PBMCs. These receptors originate from a middle-aged woman in good health. Some clones in this sample may be carry-over from other donors' samples.

The V gene is TRBV10-3, the J gene TRBJ1-4; D remains unclear. The CDR3 covers 13 residues. Trimming stripped 3 bases from V and 4 bases from J, with 6 bases between. Germline CDR1 and CDR2: ENHRY and SYGVKD. The CDR3 region is CAISEGFNEKLFF. The CDR3 bases are TGTGCCATCAGTGAAGGATTTAATGAAAAACTGTTTTTT.

As concerns this clone: This likely traces to a read error, being one base from a far larger clone. Other nucleotide sequences from this sample produce the same CDR3. This chain connects TRBV30 to TRBJ2-2, with D uncertain. Trimming removed 2 bases from V and 7 bases from J, with 14 bases in between. The CDR3 covers 14 residues. Per the germline V gene, CDR1 is GTSNPN and CDR2 is SVGIG (reference sequence). The CDR3 DNA reads TGTGCCTGGAGTCGGGTAGGGCTGTACGGGGAGCTGTTTTTT. Residues: CAWSRVGLYGELFF.

The chain links TRBV28 to TRBJ1-3, with 9 bases lining up with TRBD1. CDR3 size: 14 residues. The germline V gene encodes CDR1 MDHEN and CDR2 SYDVKM. J was trimmed by 7 bases and V by 4 bases; bases with no gene match: 5. This chain's CDR3 is CASSSPQGANTIYF. In DNA form, the CDR3 reads TGTGCCAGCAGTTCACCACAGGGGGCTAACACCATATATTTT.

The rearrangement uses TRBV5-4 and TRBJ1-2, with a possible D match to TRBD1 (6 bases). The V and J ends lost 9 bases and 0 bases respectively, with 12 bases between them. CDR1 and CDR2 from the germline V gene are SGHNT and YYREEE (reference sequence). CDR3 length: 13 amino acids. CDR3 amino acids: CAMRQAPNYGYTF. The CDR3 region has the DNA TGTGCCATGCGACAGGCTCCTAACTATGGCTACACCTTC.

This clone has a handful of counts. The chain employs TRBV7-2 and TRBJ2-7, with TRBD1 matching 10 bases. The V gene's germline CDR1 is SGHTA and CDR2 FQGNSA. There are 13 residues in the CDR3. The V segment lost 5 bases and the J segment 6 bases; nucleotides outside the gene matches: 4. The CDR3 reads CASSLRDRGEQYF. The DNA for the CDR3 is TGTGCCAGCAGCCTCCGGGACAGGGGCGAGCAGTACTTC.

This sequence joins TRBV7-6 and TRBJ1-1; 8 bases fit TRBD1. Per the germline V gene, CDR1 is SGHVS and CDR2 is FNYEAQ. The CDR3 loop spans 11 amino acids. Germline trimming cut 8 bases from V and 8 bases from J; bases unmatched to any gene: 4. In DNA, the CDR3 is TGTGCCAGCGCCGGACAGGGCGAAGCTTTCTTT. Translated: CASAGQGEAFF. Supplemented by reference TRBV7-6 and TRBJ1-1, the full variable domain reads GAGVSQSPRYKVTKRGQDVALRCDPISGHVSLYWYRQALGQGPEFLTYFNYEAQQDKSGLPNDRFSAERPEGSISTLTIQRTEQRDSAMYRCASAGQGEAFFGQGTRLTVV.

J is TRBJ1-1 and V is TRBV19; perhaps TRBD1 as D (6 bases). Trimming left V 5 bases short and J 4 bases short, with 26 bases between. There are 18 residues in the CDR3. Germline V gene sequence: CDR1 LNHDA, CDR2 SQIVND (reference sequence). The CDR3 spells CASSPPRGTYPRGTEAFF. The CDR3 DNA is TGTGCCAGTAGTCCTCCACGGGGGACCTACCCCAGGGGCACTGAAGCTTTCTTT. Full variable domain (rest looked up from reference TRBV19 and TRBJ1-1): DGGITQSPKYLFRKEGQNVTLSCEQNLNHDAMYWYRQDPGQGLRLIYYSQIVNDFQKGDIAEGYSVSREKKESFPLTVTSAQKNPTAFYLCASSPPRGTYPRGTEAFFGQGTRLTVV.

The chain couples TRBV7-8 to TRBJ2-1; the match to TRBD1 covers 7 bases. The trim removed 6 bases at V and 7 bases at J, leaving 3 bases unmatched. CDR1 is SGHVS and CDR2 is FQNEAQ in the germline V gene. CDR3 length: 12 residues. The CDR3 nucleotides read TGTGCCAGCAGTCTACAGGGGAATGAGCAGTTCTTC. This sequence encodes CASSLQGNEQFF. Filled out from reference TRBV7-8 and TRBJ2-1, the complete variable domain reads GAGVSQSPRYKVAKRGQDVALRCDPISGHVSLFWYQQALGQGPEFLTYFQNEAQLDKSGLPSDRFFAERPEGSVSTLKIQRTQQEDSAVYLCASSLQGNEQFFGPGTRLTVL.

Note on this clone: A much bigger clone sits one base away, suggesting this may be a read error. V is TRBV2 and J is TRBJ2-1; unclear D gene. The length of the CDR3 is 15 residues. Germline-derived CDR1 and CDR2 are SNHLY and FYNNEI. The CDR3 spells CASSEARTTYNERFF. The CDR3 DNA follows: TGTGCCAGCAGTGAAGCAAGGACCACTTACAATGAGCGGTTCTTC.